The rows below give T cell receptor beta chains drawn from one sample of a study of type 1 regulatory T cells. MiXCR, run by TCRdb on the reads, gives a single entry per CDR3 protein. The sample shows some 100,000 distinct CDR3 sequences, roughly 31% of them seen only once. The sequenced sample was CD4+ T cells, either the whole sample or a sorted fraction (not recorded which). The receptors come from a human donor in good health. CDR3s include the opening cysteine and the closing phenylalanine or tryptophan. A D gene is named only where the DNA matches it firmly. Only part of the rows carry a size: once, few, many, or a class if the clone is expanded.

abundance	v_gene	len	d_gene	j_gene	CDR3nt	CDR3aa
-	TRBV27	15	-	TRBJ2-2	TGTGCCAGCAGTTTAAGCAGGGAGGCTGGTGGGGAGCTGTTTTTT	CASSLSREAGGELFF
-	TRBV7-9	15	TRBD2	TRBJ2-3	TGTGCCCGCAGCTTAGTAGCGGGAGGCGCAGATACGCAGTATTTT	CARSLVAGGADTQYF
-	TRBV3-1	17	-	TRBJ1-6	TGTGCCAGCAGCCTTCAACCCTCGATCACCAATAATTCACCCCTCCACTTT	CASSLQPSITNNSPLHF
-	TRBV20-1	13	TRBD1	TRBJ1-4	TGCAGTGCTGGAGGGACAGGGGACGAAAAACTGTTTTTT	CSAGGTGDEKLFF
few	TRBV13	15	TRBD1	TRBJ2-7	TGTGCCACCCCACCAAGACAGGGAGTTTGCTACGAGCAGTACTTC	CATPPRQGVCYEQYF
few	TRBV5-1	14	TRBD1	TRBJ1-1	TGCGCCAGCAGCTTTGGGACAGTCGACACTGAAGCTTTCTTT	CASSFGTVDTEAFF
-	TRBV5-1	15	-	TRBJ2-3	TGCGCCAGCAGCTTGCGGGGACTTAACGCCGATACGCAGTATTTT	CASSLRGLNADTQYF
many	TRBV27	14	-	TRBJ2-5	TGTGCCAGCATTAAACCCCTGATCGCGGAGACCCAGTACTTC	CASIKPLIAETQYF
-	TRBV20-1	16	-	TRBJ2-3	TGCAGTGCTAGAGCTGGGGGAGCGTCTAGCACAGATACGCAGTATTTT	CSARAGGASSTDTQYF
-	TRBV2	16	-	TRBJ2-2	TGTGCCAGCAGTGAACAGGGCATGTCGAACACCGGGGAGCTGTTTTTT	CASSEQGMSNTGELFF
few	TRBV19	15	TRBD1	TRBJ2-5	TGTGCCAGTAGTAGTCAGACAGGGAAAGGAGAGACCCAGTACTTC	CASSSQTGKGETQYF
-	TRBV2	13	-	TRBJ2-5	TGTGCCAGCTCAGGGACGCAACAAGAGACCCAGTACTTC	CASSGTQQETQYF
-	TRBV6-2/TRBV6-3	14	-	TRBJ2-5	TGTGCCAGCAGCTCCAGCTGGGGTCAAGAGACCCAGTACTTC	CASSSSWGQETQYF
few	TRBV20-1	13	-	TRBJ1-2	TGCAGTGCTAAGCTCGGTCTGACCTATGGCTACACCTTC	CSAKLGLTYGYTF
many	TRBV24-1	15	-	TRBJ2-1	TGTGCCACCAGTGGGTCAGCGGTGGGATCGTTAGAGCAGTTCTTC	CATSGSAVGSLEQFF
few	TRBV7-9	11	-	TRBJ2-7	TGTGCCAGCGGGGGTTCCTACGAGCAGTACTTC	CASGGSYEQYF
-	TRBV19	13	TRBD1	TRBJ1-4	TGTGCCAGTGGGGGACAGGATAATGAAAAACTGTTTTTT	CASGGQDNEKLFF
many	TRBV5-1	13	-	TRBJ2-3	TGCGCCAGCAGCCAGCTTGTCACAGATACGCAGTATTTT	CASSQLVTDTQYF
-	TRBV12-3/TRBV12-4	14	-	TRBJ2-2	TGTGCCAGCACCGAGGAGATGGGCACCCGGGAGCTGTTTTTT	CASTEEMGTRELFF
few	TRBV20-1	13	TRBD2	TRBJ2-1	TGCAGTGCTAATCGGGAGGGCCTGAATGAGCAGTTCTTC	CSANREGLNEQFF
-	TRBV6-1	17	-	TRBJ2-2	TGTGCCAGCAGTGAAGCGCGGGTCGCCGGGGACACCGGGGAGCTGTTTTTT	CASSEARVAGDTGELFF
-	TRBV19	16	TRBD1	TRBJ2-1	TGTGCCAGTAGTACCGCCACAGGGGTGGTAAACAATGAGCAGTTCTTC	CASSTATGVVNNEQFF
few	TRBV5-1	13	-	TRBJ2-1	TGCGCCAGCTTCGAAAAGAGGATCAATGAGCAGTTCTTC	CASFEKRINEQFF
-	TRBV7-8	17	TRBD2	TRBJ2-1	TGTGCCAGCAGCGACCATTTAGGGCGGGAGGGCCTGAATGAGCAGTTCTTC	CASSDHLGREGLNEQFF
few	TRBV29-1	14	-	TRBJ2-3	TGCAGCGTTTTAGGGGGGAAGGACGCAGATACGCAGTATTTT	CSVLGGKDADTQYF
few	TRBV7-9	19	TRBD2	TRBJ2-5	TGTGCCAGCAGCTTACGCGCTTTCGGGAGGAAGGGAGATGTGGAGACCCAGTACTTC	CASSLRAFGRKGDVETQYF
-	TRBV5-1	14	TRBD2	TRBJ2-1	TGCGCCAGCAGCTTACTAGCGGCCTACAATGAGCAGTTCTTC	CASSLLAAYNEQFF
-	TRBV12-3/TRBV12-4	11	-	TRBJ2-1	TGTGCCAGCAGCCTTCGGGATGAGCAGTTCTTC	CASSLRDEQFF
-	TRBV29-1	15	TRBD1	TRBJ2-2	TGCAGCGTTCAAGACAGGGATTTGAACACCGGGGAGCTGTTTTTT	CSVQDRDLNTGELFF
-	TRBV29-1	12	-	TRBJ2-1	TGCAGCGTATCACGGTCGCTCAATGAGCAGTTCTTC	CSVSRSLNEQFF
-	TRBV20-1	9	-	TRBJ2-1	TGCAGTGCTAGTCGCGAGCAGTTCTTC	CSASREQFF
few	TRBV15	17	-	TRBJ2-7	TGTGCCACCAGCGTTCCGCAAAGTGGGGGTGGGCTCTACGAGCAGTACTTC	CATSVPQSGGGLYEQYF
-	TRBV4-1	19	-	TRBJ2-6	TGCGCCAGCAGCCAAGACGGCATCCCAGGGAGCTCTGGGGCCAACGTCCTGACTTTC	CASSQDGIPGSSGANVLTF
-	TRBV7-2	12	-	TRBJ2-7	TGTGCCAGCAGCCCGACCTTGTACGAGCAGTACTTC	CASSPTLYEQYF
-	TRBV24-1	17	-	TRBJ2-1	TGTGCCACCAGTGATTTCAAAAGGGGAGGCTCTTACAATGAGCAGTTCTTC	CATSDFKRGGSYNEQFF
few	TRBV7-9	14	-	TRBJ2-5	TGTGCCAGCAGGGTTTCGTCAGCGGAAGAGACCCAGTACTTC	CASRVSSAEETQYF
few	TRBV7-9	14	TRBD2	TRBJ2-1	TGTGCCAGCAGCCGAGCGGGAACCTACAATGAGCAGTTCTTC	CASSRAGTYNEQFF
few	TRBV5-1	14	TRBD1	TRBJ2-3	TGCGCCAGCAGTGGGACAGGGGACACAGATACGCAGTATTTT	CASSGTGDTDTQYF
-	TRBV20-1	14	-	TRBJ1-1	TGCAGTGCTAGAAGGGACCCGTGGAACACTGAAGCTTTCTTT	CSARRDPWNTEAFF
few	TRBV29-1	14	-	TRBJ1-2	TGCAGCTCAGCTCCGGACGGAGGTGGAGGTGGCTACACCTTC	CSSAPDGGGGGYTF
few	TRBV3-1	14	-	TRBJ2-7	TGTGCCAGCAGCCAAGATCTGGTTATCGACGAGCAGTACTTC	CASSQDLVIDEQYF
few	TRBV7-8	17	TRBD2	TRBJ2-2	TGTGCCAGCAGCCCAAGAGGACTAGCGGGAGGCACCGGGGAGCTGTTTTTT	CASSPRGLAGGTGELFF
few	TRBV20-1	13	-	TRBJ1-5	TGCAGTGCTAGGTCTCACAGGGATCAGCCCCAGCATTTT	CSARSHRDQPQHF
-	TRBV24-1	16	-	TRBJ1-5	TGTGCCACCAGTGATTCGGTGACAGGTTCCAATCAGCCCCAGCATTTT	CATSDSVTGSNQPQHF
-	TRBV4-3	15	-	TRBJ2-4	TGCGCCAGCAGCCAAGGAAGGGGAACCAAAAACATTCAGTACTTC	CASSQGRGTKNIQYF
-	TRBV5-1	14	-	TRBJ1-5	TGCGCCAGCAGCTTGGGGGGCGGCAATCAGCCCCAGCATTTT	CASSLGGGNQPQHF